This TCR beta chain derives from a study of cytomegalovirus exposure and HLA in healthy donors. Researchers ran the PCR with 60 Vbeta and 13 Jbeta primers. Measured with immunoSEQ multiplex PCR; TCRdb has only the in-frame clones, and not every one. This sample carries around 150,000 clones, approximately 70% of them seen once, and the ten largest clones take approximately 6.9%. The V gene's germline CDR1 is SNHLY and CDR2 FYNNEI. The CDR3 sequence is 13 residues long. The V gene lost 4 bases and the J gene lost 0 bases, with 7 bases spanning the gap. The chain employs TRBV2 and TRBJ2-7; D is undetermined. Sequencing was performed on PBMCs. The clonotype originates from a man aged 35 to 55 in good health and CMV-seropositive. The CDR3 here is CASSAENSYEQYF. CDR3 nucleotide sequence: TGTGCCAGCAGTGCCGAGAACTCCTACGAGCAGTACTTC.